The source of this TCR beta chain is a study of blood T cell repertoires in COVID-19. The overall study: There were acute and convalescent COVID-19 samples, and they came from the United States, Italy and Spain. T cells, B-cell-depleted T cells, or PBMCs provided the cDNA or gDNA that served as material.

Trimming pared 0 bases from V and 2 bases from J, leaving 5 bases between. Germline CDR1 and CDR2: SGHRS and YFSETQ. The CDR3 has 13 amino acids. The data were produced by immunoSEQ multiplex PCR, yet TCRdb's version contains in-frame clones alone and is incomplete. The table has around 150,000 clones, approximately 80% seen once. Sample: peripheral blood. J is TRBJ2-5 and V is TRBV5-1; a weak D match, TRBD1 (5 bases). This sequence was found in a woman aged 50 to 60 with acute or convalescent COVID-19. Here the CDR3 DNA reads TGCGCCAGCAGCTTGGAGGGGCAAGAGACCCAGTACTTC. Its protein product is CASSLEGQETQYF.